This record looks at one TCR beta chain sequence and its context. What it binds is not known. The PCR was carried out with 60 Vbeta primers and 13 Jbeta primers. How the authors handled the data: The count from a later analysis was 79 million or so unique TCR beta chains, some 12 million of them shared. TCRdb keeps only in-frame clones here, not all; method: immunoSEQ multiplex PCR. The DNA was the basis for D and trimming; V, J and clone size are from that table. The sample contains approximately 140,000 clones, around 77% of which appear only once. This sample stems from a study of cytomegalovirus exposure and HLA in healthy donors. V lost 4 bases and J lost 2; bases outside the gene matches: 4. CDR1 SGHVS and CDR2 FQNEAQ come from the germline V gene. The CDR3 consists of 14 residues. Regarding the study as a whole: HLA alleles were associated with some 17,000 TCR beta sequences in a later analysis at 0.05 false discovery rate. Excluded were some V segments that proved indistinguishable, including TRBV6-2 and TRBV6-3. There was a cluster of highly shared sequence variants that was likely a sequencing artifact.

V is TRBV7-8 and J is TRBJ1-2, with TRBD1 matching over 7 bases. The TCR originated in a woman aged 45 to 65 in good health and CMV-seronegative. Material for sequencing was PBMCs. This CDR3 reads CASSWRTGNYGYTF. CDR3 in DNA: TGTGCCAGCAGCTGGAGGACAGGAAACTATGGCTACACCTTC.